This passage covers 2 T cell receptor beta chains from one sample sequenced in a study of shared clonotypes between healthy human individuals (dated by TCRdb to the early 2020s). The library was obtained by the immunoSEQ multiplex PCR assay. What TCRdb holds here is the immuneACCESS table cut down to in-frame rearrangements. Part of the clones is not present; checked against another copy, under half of the missing clones reflect an unresolved V gene, and the others are unexplained. This sample holds around 2,000,000 clones; over 85% were observed only once. Less than 1.5% of the sample lies in the top ten. CD8 naive samples were CD45RO-negative cells positively selected for CCR7, giving a CD45RA+CCR7+ population that excluded TemRA cells. The material sequenced was naive CD8+ T cells sorted from blood. The cell subset or site label corresponds to: CD45RA+CCR7+. The receptors shown here come from a man younger than 30 in good health.

Comment on this clone: Other DNA sequences from this sample encode an identical CDR3 as well. In nucleotides, the CDR3 is TGTGCCAGCAGCTTGGGTGGGACACCGAACACCGGGGAGCTGTTTTTT. It specifies CASSLGGTPNTGELFF. J is TRBJ2-2 and V is TRBV5-6; the D gene is possibly TRBD1 (6 bases). Trimming took off 0 bases at V and 0 bases at J, with 9 bases between the two ends. This CDR3 region has 16 residues. Germline CDR1 and CDR2: SGHDT and YYEEEE.

This chain connects TRBV29-1 to TRBJ1-2; D is unclear. The CDR3 consists of 15 residues. Germline V gives CDR1 SQVTM, CDR2 ANQGSEA. V was pared by 3 bases and J by 8 bases, with 22 bases between. In nucleotides, the CDR3 is TGCAGCGTTGAGACCCTCGTCGGAAGGGCTAGGGGCTACACCTTC. Protein: CSVETLVGRARGYTF.